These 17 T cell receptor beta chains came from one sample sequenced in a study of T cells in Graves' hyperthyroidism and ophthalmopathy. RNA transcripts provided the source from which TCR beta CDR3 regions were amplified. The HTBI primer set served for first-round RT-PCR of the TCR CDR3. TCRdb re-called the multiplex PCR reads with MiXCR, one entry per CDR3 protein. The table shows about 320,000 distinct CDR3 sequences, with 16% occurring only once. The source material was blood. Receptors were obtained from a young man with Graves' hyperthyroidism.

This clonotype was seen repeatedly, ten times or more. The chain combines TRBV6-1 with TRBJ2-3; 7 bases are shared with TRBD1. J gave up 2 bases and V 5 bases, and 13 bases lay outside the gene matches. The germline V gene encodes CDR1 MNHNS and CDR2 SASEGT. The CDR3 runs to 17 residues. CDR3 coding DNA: TGTGCCAGCAGTTCCCCAACCGGACAGGTACCCACAGATACGCAGTATTTT. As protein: CASSSPTGQVPTDTQYF.

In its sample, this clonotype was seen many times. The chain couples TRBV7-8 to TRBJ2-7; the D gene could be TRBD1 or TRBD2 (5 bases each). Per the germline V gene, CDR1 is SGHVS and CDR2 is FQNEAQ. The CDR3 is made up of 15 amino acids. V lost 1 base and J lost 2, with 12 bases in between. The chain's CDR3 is CASSLVPGHPYEQYF. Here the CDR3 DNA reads TGTGCCAGCAGCTTAGTTCCGGGGCACCCCTACGAGCAGTACTTC.

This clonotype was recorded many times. In nucleotides, the CDR3 is TGTGCCAGCAGCCTGGGCTTGAATGAAGCTTTCTTT. This sequence encodes CASSLGLNEAFF. V is TRBV12-3 or TRBV12-4 and J is TRBJ1-1; D unresolved. The CDR3 spans 12 residues. V was shortened by 6 bases and J by 7 bases, with 12 bases between the two germline ends.

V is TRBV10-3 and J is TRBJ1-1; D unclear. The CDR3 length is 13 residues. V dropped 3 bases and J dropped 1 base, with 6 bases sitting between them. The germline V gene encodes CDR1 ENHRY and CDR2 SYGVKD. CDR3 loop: CAISDRPNTEAFF. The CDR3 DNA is TGTGCCATCAGTGACAGGCCGAACACTGAAGCTTTCTTT.

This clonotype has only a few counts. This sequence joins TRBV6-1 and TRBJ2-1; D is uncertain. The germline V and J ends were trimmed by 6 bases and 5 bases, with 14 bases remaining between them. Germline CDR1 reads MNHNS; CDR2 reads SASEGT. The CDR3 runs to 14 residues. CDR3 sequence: CASSPPLLDNEQFF. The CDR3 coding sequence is TGTGCCAGCAGCCCCCCTTTACTCGACAATGAGCAGTTCTTC.

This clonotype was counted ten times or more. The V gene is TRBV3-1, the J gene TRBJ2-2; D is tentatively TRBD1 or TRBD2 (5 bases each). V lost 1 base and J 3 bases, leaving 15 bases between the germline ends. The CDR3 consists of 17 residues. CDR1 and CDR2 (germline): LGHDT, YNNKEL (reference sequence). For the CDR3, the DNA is TGTGCCAGCAGCCAAGGTGGCGCCCGAGGGGACACCGGGGAGCTGTTTTTT. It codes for CASSQGGARGDTGELFF.

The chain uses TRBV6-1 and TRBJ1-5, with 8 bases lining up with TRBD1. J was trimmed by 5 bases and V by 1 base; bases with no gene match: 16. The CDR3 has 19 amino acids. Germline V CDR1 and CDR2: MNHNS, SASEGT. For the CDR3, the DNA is TGTGCCAGCAGTGAAGACAGGACAGGGAAGTCGGGGGCGCATCAGCCCCAGCATTTT. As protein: CASSEDRTGKSGAHQPQHF.

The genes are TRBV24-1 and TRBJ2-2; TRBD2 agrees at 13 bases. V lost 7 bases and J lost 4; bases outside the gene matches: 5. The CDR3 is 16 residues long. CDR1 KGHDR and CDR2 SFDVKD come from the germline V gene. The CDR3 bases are TGTGCCACCAGCGGGACTAGCGGGACTTCCACCGGGGAGCTGTTTTTT. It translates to CATSGTSGTSTGELFF.

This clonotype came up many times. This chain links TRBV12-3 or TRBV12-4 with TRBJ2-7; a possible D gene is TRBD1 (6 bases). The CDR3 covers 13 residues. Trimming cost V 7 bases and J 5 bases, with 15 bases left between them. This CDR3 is CASTDTGFHEQYF. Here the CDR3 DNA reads TGTGCCAGCACCGATACAGGGTTCCACGAGCAGTACTTC.

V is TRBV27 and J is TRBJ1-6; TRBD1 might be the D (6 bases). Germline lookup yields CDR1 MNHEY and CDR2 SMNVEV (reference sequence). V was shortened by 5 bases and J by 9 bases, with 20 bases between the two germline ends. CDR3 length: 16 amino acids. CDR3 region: CASSGFGLRGGSPLHF. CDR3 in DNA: TGTGCCAGCAGTGGATTCGGACTGCGAGGGGGTTCACCCCTCCACTTT.

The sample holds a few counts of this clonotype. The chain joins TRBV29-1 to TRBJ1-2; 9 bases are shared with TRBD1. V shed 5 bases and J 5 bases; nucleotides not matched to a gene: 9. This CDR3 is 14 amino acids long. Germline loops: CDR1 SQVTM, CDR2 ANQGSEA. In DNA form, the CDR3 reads TGCAGCGTTTGGACCGGGACAGGGAATTATGGCTACACCTTC. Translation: CSVWTGTGNYGYTF.

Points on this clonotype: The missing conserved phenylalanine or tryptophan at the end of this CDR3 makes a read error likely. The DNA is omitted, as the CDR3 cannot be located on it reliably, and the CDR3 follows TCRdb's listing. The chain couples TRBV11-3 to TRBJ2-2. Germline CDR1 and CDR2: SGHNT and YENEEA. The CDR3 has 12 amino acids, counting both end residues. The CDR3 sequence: CASSLSPGEPFL.

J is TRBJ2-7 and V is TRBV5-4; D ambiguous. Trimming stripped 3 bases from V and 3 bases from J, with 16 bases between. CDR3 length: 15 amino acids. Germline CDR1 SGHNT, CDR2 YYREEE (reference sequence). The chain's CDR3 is CASSSGPGDNYEQYF. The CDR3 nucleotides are TGTGCCAGCAGCTCTGGACCCGGCGATAACTACGAGCAGTACTTC. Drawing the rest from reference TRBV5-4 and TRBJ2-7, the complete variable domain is ETGVTQSPTHLIKTRGQQVTLRCSSQSGHNTVSWYQQALGQGPQFIFQYYREEENGRGNFPPRFSGLQFPNYSSELNVNALELDDSALYLCASSSGPGDNYEQYFGPGTRLTVT.

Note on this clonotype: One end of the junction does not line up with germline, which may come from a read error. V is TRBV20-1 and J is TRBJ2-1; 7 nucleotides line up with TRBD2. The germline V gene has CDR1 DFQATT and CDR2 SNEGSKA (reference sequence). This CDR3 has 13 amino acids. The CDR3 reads CSVRAGWDNEQFF. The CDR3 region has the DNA TGCAGTGTTAGAGCGGGATGGGACAATGAGCAGTTCTTC.

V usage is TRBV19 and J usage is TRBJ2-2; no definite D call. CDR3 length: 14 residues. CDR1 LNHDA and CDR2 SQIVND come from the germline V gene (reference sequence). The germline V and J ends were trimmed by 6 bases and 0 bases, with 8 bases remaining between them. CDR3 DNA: TGTGCCAGTAGCCTACAGTCGAACACCGGGGAGCTGTTTTTT. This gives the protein CASSLQSNTGELFF.

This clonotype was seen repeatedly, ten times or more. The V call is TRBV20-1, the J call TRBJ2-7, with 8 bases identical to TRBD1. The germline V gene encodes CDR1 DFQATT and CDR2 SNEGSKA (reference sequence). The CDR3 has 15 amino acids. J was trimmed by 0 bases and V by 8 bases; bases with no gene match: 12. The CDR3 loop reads CSTWTGFESSYEQYF. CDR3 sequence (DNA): TGCAGTACCTGGACAGGGTTTGAGAGCTCCTACGAGCAGTACTTC.

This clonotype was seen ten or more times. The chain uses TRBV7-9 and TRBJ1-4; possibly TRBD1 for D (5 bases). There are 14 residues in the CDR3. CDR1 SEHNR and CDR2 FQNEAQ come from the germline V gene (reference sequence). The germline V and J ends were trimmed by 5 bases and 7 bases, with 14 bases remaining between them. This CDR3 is CASSDPRGVEKLFF. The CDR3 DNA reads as TGTGCCAGCAGCGACCCTAGGGGTGTTGAAAAACTGTTTTTT.